The clone carrying this T cell receptor beta chain has a single count. This sample is drawn from a study of OX40 agonist ivuxolimab in advanced cancers. This CDR3 comprises 15 residues. The V gene end was trimmed by 0 bases and the J gene end by 6 bases; junction bases not matched to a gene: 5. CDR1 is SGHNT and CDR2 is YYREEE in the germline V gene (reference sequence). Sequencing used immunoSEQ multiplex PCR; TCRdb keeps in-frame clones, though not all of them. There are 21,000 or so clones in the sample; more than 75% occur only once, and about a fifth lies in the top ten. This chain uses TRBV5-4 with TRBJ2-1; 8 bases agree with TRBD1. This material consisted of CD4+ or CD8+ T cells sorted from blood, taken in a trial of the OX40 agonist ivuxolimab. This TCR was sampled from an adult with an advanced solid tumor such as melanoma, head and neck, liver or kidney cancer. This chain's CDR3 is CASSLDRGFGNEQFF. The DNA for the CDR3 is TGTGCCAGCAGCTTGGACAGGGGGTTCGGCAATGAGCAGTTCTTC.